A selection of T cell receptor beta chains follows, all from one sample in a study of shared clonotypes between healthy human individuals. Method: immunoSEQ multiplex PCR; TCRdb's copy keeps in-frame clones and lacks some. The sample holds 2,500,000 or so clones, roughly 93% seen once. The specimen was naive CD4+ T cells from PBMCs. All receptors come from a man aged 18 to 35 in good health. Some clones in this sample may be carry-over from other donors' samples. CDR3s include the opening cysteine and the closing phenylalanine or tryptophan. Fields, in order: V gene, J gene, CDR3 protein.

v_gene: TRBV19
j_gene: TRBJ1-2
CDR3aa: CASSYASNYGYTF

v_gene: TRBV5-4
j_gene: TRBJ2-7
CDR3aa: CASSPGPGAKGEQYF

v_gene: TRBV11-3
j_gene: TRBJ2-7
CDR3aa: CASSISRDSYEQYF

v_gene: TRBV5-1
j_gene: TRBJ1-1
CDR3aa: CASSPDPSGPEAFF

v_gene: TRBV5-6
j_gene: TRBJ1-2
CDR3aa: CASSDGQGHGYTF

v_gene: TRBV5-4
j_gene: TRBJ2-5
CDR3aa: CASSPSGPQREQYF

v_gene: TRBV7-2
j_gene: TRBJ2-1
CDR3aa: CASSLGPRLAGGYNEQFF

v_gene: TRBV19
j_gene: TRBJ2-7
CDR3aa: CASSPAWGYEQYF

v_gene: TRBV9
j_gene: TRBJ1-1
CDR3aa: CASSVQPSTEAFF

v_gene: TRBV6-1
j_gene: TRBJ2-4
CDR3aa: CASSEEGIDIQYF

v_gene: TRBV18
j_gene: TRBJ2-5
CDR3aa: CASSPGTGGATQYF

v_gene: TRBV6-1
j_gene: TRBJ2-4
CDR3aa: CASSVSGTENIQYF

v_gene: TRBV6-5
j_gene: TRBJ2-7
CDR3aa: CASSYYREHEQYF

v_gene: TRBV28
j_gene: TRBJ2-7
CDR3aa: CASTGQYEQYF

v_gene: TRBV7-3
j_gene: TRBJ1-1
CDR3aa: CASSLAKGTEAFF